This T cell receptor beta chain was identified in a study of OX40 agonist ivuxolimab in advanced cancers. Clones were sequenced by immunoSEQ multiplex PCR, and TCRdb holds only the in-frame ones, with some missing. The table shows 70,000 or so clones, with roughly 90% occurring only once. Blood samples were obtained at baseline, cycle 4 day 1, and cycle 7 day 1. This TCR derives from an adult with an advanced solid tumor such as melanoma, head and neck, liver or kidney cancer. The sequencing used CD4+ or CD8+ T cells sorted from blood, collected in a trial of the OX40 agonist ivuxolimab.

The CDR3, as DNA: TGTGCCAGCAGCTTCGGACAGACCTACGAGCAGTACTTC. Amino acids: CASSFGQTYEQYF. The V gene is TRBV11-2, the J gene TRBJ2-7; maybe TRBD1 (6 bases). The CDR3 spans 13 residues. Looked up from germline, CDR1 is SGHAT and CDR2 is FQNNGV. Trimming removed 3 bases at V and 2 bases at J, with 8 bases between. Filled out from reference TRBV11-2 and TRBJ2-7, the complete variable domain reads EAGVAQSPRYKIIEKRQSVAFWCNPISGHATLYWYQQILGQGPKLLIQFQNNGVVDDSQLPKDRFSAERLKGVDSTLKIQPAKLEDSAVYLCASSFGQTYEQYFGPGTRLTVT.